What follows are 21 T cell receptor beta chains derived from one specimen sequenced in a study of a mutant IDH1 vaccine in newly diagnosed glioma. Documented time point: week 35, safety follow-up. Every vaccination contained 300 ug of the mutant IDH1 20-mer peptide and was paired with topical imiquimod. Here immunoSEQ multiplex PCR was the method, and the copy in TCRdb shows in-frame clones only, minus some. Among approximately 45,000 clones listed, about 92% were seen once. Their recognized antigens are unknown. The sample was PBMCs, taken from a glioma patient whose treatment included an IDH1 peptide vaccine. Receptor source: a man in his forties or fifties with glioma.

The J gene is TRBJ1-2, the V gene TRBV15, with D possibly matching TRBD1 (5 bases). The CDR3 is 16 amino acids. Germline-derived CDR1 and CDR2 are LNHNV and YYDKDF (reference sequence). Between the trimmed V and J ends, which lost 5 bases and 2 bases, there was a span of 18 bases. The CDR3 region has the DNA TGTGCCACCAGCGACCGCGGGGGGGACCCAAACTATGGCTACACCTTC. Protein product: CATSDRGGDPNYGYTF.

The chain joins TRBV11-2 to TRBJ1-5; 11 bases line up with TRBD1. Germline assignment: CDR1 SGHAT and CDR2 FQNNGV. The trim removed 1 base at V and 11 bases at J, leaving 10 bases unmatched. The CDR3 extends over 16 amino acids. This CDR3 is CASSLGPGTGGRTQHF. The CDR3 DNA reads TGTGCCAGCAGCTTAGGTCCCGGGACAGGGGGTAGGACCCAGCATTTT. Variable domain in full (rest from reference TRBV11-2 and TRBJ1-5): EAGVAQSPRYKIIEKRQSVAFWCNPISGHATLYWYQQILGQGPKLLIQFQNNGVVDDSQLPKDRFSAERLKGVDSTLKIQPAKLEDSAVYLCASSLGPGTGGRTQHFGDGTRLSIL.

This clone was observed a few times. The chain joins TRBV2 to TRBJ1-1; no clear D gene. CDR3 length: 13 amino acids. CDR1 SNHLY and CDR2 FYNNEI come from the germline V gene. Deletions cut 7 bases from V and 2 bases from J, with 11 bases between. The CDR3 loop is CASNALLNTEAFF. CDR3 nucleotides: TGTGCCAGCAATGCCCTTTTAAACACTGAAGCTTTCTTT.

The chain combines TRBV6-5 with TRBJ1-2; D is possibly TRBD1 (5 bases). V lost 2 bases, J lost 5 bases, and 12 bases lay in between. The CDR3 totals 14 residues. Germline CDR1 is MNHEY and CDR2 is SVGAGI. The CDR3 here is CASSYAGVGYGYTF. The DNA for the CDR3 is TGTGCCAGCAGTTACGCGGGGGTAGGGTATGGCTACACCTTC.

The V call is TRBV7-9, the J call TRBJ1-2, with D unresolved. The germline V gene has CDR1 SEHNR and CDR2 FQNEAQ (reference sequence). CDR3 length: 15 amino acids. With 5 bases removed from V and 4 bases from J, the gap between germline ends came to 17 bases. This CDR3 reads CASSPSLVVLYGYTF. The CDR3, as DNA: TGTGCCAGCAGCCCATCCCTAGTTGTGCTCTATGGCTACACCTTC.

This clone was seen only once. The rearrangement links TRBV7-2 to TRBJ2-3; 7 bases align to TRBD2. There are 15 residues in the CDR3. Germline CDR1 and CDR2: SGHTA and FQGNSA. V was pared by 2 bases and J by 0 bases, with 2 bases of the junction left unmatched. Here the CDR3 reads CASSLRRGSTDTQYF. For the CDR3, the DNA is TGTGCCAGCAGCTTAAGGCGGGGGAGCACAGATACGCAGTATTTT.

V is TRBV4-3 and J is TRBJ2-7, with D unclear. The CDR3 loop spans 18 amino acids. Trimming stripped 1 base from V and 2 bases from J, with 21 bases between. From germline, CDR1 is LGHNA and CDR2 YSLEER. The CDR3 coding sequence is TGCGCCAGCAGCCAAGCCAGATCCCTCCCGACCCGACCCTACGAGCAGTACTTC. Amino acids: CASSQARSLPTRPYEQYF.

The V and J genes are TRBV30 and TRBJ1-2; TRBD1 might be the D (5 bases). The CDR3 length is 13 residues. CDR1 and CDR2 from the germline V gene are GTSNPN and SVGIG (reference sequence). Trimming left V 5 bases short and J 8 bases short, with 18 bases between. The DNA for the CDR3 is TGTGCCTGGGGTGCGGAACGGGGGGTCGGCTACACCTTC. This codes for CAWGAERGVGYTF.

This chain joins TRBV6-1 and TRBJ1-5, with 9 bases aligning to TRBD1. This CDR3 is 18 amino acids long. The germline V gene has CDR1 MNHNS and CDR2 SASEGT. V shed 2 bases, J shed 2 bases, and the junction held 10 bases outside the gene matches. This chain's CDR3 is CASSEHRGPRMGNQPQHF. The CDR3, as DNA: TGTGCCAGCAGTGAACACAGGGGGCCTAGGATGGGCAATCAGCCCCAGCATTTT.

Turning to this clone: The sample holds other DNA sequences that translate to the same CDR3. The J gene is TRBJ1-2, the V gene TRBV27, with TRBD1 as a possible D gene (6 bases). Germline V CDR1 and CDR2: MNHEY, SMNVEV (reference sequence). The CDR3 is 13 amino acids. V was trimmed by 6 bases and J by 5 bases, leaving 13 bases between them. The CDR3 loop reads CASSPRTGYGYTF. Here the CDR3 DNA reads TGTGCCAGCAGCCCCCGCACAGGGTATGGCTACACCTTC.

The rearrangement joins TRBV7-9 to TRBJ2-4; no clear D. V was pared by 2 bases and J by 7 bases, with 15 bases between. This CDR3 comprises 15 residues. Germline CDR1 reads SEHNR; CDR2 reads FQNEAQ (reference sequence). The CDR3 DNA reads TGTGCCAGCAGCTTACGCGAATTGGCTACGAACATTCAGTACTTC. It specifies CASSLRELATNIQYF. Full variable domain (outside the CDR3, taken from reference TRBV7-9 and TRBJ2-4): DTGVSQNPRHKITKRGQNVTFRCDPISEHNRLYWYRQTLGQGPEFLTYFQNEAQLEKSRLLSDRFSAERPKGSFSTLEIQRTEQGDSAMYLCASSLRELATNIQYFGAGTRLSVL.

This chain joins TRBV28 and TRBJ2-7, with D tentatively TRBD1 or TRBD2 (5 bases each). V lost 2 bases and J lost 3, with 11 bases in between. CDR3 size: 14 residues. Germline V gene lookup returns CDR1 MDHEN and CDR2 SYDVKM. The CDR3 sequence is CASSLSTGGYEQYF. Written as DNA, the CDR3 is TGTGCCAGCAGTTTAAGTACTGGGGGCTACGAGCAGTACTTC. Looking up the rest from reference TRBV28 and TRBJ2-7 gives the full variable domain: DVKVTQSSRYLVKRTGEKVFLECVQDMDHENMFWYRQDPGLGLRLIYFSYDVKMKEKGDIPEGYSVSREKKERFSLILESASTNQTSMYLCASSLSTGGYEQYFGPGTRLTVT.

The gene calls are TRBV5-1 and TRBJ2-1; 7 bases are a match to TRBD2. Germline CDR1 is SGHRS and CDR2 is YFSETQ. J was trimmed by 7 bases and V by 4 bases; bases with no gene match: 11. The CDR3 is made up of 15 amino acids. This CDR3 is CASSPSAGVENEQFF. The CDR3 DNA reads TGCGCCAGCAGCCCTTCCGCGGGAGTGGAAAATGAGCAGTTCTTC.

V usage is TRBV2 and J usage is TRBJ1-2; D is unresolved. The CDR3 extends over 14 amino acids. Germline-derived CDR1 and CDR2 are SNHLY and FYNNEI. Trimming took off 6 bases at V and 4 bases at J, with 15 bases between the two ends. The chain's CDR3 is CASSSAGPGYGYTF. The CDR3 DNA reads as TGTGCCAGCAGCTCAGCCGGGCCTGGCTATGGCTACACCTTC.

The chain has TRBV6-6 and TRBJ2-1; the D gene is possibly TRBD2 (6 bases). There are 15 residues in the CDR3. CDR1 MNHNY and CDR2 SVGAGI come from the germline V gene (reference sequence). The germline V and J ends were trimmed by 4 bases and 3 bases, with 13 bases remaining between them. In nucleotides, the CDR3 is TGTGCCAGCAGTTCGGGCGGGACGTACTACAATGAGCAGTTCTTC. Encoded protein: CASSSGGTYYNEQFF.

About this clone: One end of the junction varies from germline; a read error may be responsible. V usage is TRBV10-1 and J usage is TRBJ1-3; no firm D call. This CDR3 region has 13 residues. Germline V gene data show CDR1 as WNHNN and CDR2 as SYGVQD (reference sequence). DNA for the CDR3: TGCGCCAGCCGTGAAGGCTCTGGAAACACCATATATTTT. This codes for CASREGSGNTIYF.

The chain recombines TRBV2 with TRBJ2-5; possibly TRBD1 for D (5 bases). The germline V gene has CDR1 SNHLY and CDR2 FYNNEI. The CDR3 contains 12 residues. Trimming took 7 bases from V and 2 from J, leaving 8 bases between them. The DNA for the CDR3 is TGTGCCAGCAAAACAGGTCAAGAGACCCAGTACTTC. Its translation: CASKTGQETQYF.

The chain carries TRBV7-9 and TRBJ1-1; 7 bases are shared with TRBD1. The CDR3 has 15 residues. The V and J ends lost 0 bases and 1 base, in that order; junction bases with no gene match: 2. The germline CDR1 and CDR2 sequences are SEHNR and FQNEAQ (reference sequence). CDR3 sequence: CASSLAGQRNTEAFF. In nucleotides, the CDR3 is TGTGCCAGCAGCTTAGCGGGACAGAGGAACACTGAAGCTTTCTTT.

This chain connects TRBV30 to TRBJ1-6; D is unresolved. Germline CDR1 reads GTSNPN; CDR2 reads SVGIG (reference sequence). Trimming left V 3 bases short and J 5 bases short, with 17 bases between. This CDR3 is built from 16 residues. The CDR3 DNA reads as TGTGCCTGGAGCCCCCGTTACGGCGGGGATAATTCACCCCTCCACTTT. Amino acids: CAWSPRYGGDNSPLHF.

The CDR3 DNA is TGTGCCATCACTCCCGGAGGGGGCACCTATGGCTACACCTTC. Its translation is CAITPGGGTYGYTF. The rearrangement uses TRBV10-3 and TRBJ1-2, with 7 bases lining up with TRBD1. The CDR3 runs 14 residues. The germline CDR1 and CDR2 sequences are ENHRY and SYGVKD. The trim removed 7 bases at V and 4 bases at J, leaving 9 bases unmatched.

The CDR3 coding sequence is TGTGCCAGTAGTATACGGGACAGCAATTCACCCCTCCACTTT. This sequence encodes CASSIRDSNSPLHF. The chain joins TRBV19 to TRBJ1-6; 7 bases line up with TRBD1. The CDR3 totals 14 residues. V shed 2 bases, J shed 7 bases, and the junction held 2 bases outside the gene matches. The germline V gene has CDR1 LNHDA and CDR2 SQIVND (reference sequence).